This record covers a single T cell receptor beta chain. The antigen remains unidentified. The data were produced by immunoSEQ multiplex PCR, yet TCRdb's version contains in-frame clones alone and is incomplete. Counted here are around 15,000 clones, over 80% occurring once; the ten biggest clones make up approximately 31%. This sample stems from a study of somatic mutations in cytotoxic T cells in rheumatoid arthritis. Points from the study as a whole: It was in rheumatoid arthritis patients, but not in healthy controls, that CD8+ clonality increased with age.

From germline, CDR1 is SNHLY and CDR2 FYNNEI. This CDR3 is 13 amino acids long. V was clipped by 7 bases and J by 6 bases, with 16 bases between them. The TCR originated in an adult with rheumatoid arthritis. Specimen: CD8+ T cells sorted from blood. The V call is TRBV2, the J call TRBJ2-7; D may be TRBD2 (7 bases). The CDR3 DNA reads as TGTGCCAGCACCCTGAGGGGGGGGTTCGAGCAGTACTTC. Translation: CASTLRGGFEQYF.